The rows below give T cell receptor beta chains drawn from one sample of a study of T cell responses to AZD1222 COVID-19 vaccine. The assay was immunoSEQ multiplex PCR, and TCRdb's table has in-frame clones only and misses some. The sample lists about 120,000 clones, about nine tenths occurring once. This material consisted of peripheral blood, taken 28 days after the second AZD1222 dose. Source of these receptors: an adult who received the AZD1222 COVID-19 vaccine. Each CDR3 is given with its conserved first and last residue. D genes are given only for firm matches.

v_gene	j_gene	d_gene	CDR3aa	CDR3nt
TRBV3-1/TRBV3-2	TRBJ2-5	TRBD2	CASSQDSGVWETQYF	TGTGCCAGCAGCCAAGATAGCGGGGTTTGGGAGACCCAGTACTTC
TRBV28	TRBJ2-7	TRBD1	CASSLWGTGNYEQYF	TGTGCCAGCAGTTTATGGGGGACAGGGAACTACGAGCAGTACTTC
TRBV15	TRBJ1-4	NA	CATSGEGREWEKLFF	TGTGCCACCAGCGGGGAAGGGCGCGAATGGGAAAAACTGTTTTTT
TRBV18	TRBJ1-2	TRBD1	CASSRGLTGEGYTF	TGTGCCAGCTCACGAGGCCTGACAGGGGAAGGCTACACCTTC
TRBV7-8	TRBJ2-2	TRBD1	CASSWNDRGGGELFF	TGTGCCAGCAGCTGGAACGACAGGGGAGGCGGGGAGCTGTTTTTT
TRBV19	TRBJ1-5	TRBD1	CASSADRASNQPQHF	TGTGCCAGTAGTGCCGACAGGGCTAGCAATCAGCCCCAGCATTTT
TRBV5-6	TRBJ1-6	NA	CASSPSPFSYNSPLHF	TGTGCCAGCAGCCCATCCCCATTCTCCTATAATTCACCCCTCCACTTT
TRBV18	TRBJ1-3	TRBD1	CASSFGTASGNTIYF	TGTGCCAGCTCCTTCGGGACAGCTTCTGGAAACACCATATATTTT
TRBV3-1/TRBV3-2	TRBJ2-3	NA	CASSQEVTDTQYF	TGTGCCAGCAGCCAAGAGGTTACAGATACGCAGTATTTT
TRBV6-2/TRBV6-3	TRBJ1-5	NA	CASSYAGYTNQPQHF	TGTGCCAGCAGTTATGCGGGTTATACTAATCAGCCCCAGCATTTT
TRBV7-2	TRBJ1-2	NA	CASSLGGAAGYGYTF	TGTGCCAGCAGCTTAGGAGGGGCGGCGGGTTATGGCTACACCTTC
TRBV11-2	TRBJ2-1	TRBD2	CASSFSGGKQFF	TGTGCCAGCAGCTTTAGCGGGGGGAAGCAGTTCTTC
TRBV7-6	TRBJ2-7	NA	CASSQSTISYEQYF	TGTGCCAGCAGCCAATCGACTATTTCCTACGAGCAGTACTTC
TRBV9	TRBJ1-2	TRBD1	CASSSGQGVFGYTF	TGTGCCAGCAGCTCGGGACAGGGAGTTTTTGGCTACACCTTC